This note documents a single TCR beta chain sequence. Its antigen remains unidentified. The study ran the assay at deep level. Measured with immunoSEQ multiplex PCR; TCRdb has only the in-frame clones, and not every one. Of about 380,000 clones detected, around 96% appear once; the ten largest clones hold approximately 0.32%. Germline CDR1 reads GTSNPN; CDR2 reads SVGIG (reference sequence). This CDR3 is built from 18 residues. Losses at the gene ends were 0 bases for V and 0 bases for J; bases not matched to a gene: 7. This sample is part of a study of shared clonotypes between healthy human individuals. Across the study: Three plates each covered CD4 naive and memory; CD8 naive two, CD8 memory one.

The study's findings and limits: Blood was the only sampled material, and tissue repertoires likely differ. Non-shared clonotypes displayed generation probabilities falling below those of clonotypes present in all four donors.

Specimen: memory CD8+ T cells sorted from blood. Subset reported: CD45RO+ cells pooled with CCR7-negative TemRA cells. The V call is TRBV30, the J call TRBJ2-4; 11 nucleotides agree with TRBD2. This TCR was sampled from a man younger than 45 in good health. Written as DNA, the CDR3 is TGTGCCTGGAGTGTACGCCCTACTAGCGGGAGAGCCAAAAACATTCAGTACTTC. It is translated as CAWSVRPTSGRAKNIQYF.